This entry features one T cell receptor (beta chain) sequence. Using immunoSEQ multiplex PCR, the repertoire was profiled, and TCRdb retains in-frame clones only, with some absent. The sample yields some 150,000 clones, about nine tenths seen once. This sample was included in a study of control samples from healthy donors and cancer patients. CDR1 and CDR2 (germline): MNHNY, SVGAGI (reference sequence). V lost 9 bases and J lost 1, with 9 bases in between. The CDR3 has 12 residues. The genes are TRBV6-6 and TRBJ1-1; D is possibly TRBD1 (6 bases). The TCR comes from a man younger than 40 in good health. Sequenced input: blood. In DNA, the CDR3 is TGTGCCAGTGGGGGACAGAACACTGAAGCTTTCTTT. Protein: CASGGQNTEAFF.